This TCR beta chain originates from a study of yellow fever vaccine responses in identical twins. Germline CDR1 ENHRY, CDR2 SYGVKD. The CDR3 consists of 17 residues. With 0 bases clipped from V and 2 bases from J, the junction kept 10 bases outside the gene matches. A single record per CDR3 protein comes from TCRdb applying MiXCR to the RT-PCR reads. The table records about 3,900 distinct CDR3 sequences, 73% of them present only once. This clonotype has just a few counts. Its antigen is not known. Study-wide findings and caveats: Reportedly, the response of twins' T cells to the vaccine seemed partly convergent, partly personalized.

The V and J genes are TRBV10-3 and TRBJ2-7; 7 bases are a match to TRBD1. The starting material was T cells from blood (PBMCs), unsorted or a sorted subset (not recorded which), obtained before or after yellow fever vaccination (not recorded which). The receptor was derived from a young woman who received the yellow fever vaccine. CDR3 loop: CAISESPKTGSTYEQYF. Written as DNA, the CDR3 is TGTGCCATCAGTGAGTCGCCAAAGACAGGGAGCACCTACGAGCAGTACTTC.